The 8 T cell receptor beta chains given below trace back to one sample, sequenced in a study of blood T cell repertoires in COVID-19. TCRdb's copy holds only in-frame clones and misses some; the assay was immunoSEQ multiplex PCR. The sample records over 15,000 clones, about nine tenths being singletons. Specimen: peripheral blood. The receptors were gathered from a human donor in a cohort sampled during active COVID-19.

V is TRBV9 and J is TRBJ1-3; D is unresolved. Germline CDR1 and CDR2: SGDLS and YYNGEE. The CDR3 length is 13 residues. Trimming removed 6 bases from V and 4 bases from J, with 11 bases in between. For the CDR3, the DNA is TGTGCCAGCAAGAGGGCCAGCGGAAACACCATATATTTT. Translating gives CASKRASGNTIYF.

The chain carries TRBV19 and TRBJ1-5, with TRBD1 identical over 8 bases. The CDR3 loop spans 15 amino acids. Trimming took 5 bases from V and 6 from J; bases not matched to a gene: 9. Germline CDR1 LNHDA, CDR2 SQIVND (reference sequence). CDR3 nucleotide sequence: TGTGCCAGTAGTGAAGGGACAGGTTCTCTTCAGCCCCAGCATTTT. This codes for CASSEGTGSLQPQHF.

The V gene is TRBV30, the J gene TRBJ2-2; TRBD2 matches at 9 bases. V lost 3 bases, J lost 6 bases, and 5 bases stayed unmatched. The CDR3 is made up of 14 amino acids. Germline V gene lookup returns CDR1 GTSNPN and CDR2 SVGIG (reference sequence). DNA of the CDR3: TGTGCCTGGAGAGCGGGCGGGGGGGCCGGGGAGCTGTTTTTT. It encodes CAWRAGGGAGELFF.

The table lists this clone with a count of one. This chain links TRBV5-6 with TRBJ2-1, with 9 bases lining up with TRBD1. In germline, CDR1 is SGHDT, CDR2 YYEEEE. The V segment lost 3 bases and the J segment 4 bases; nucleotides outside the gene matches: 11. The CDR3 extends over 17 amino acids. CDR3 DNA sequence: TGTGCCAGCAGCTCCAAGGACAGGGGTGGGCGGTACAATGAGCAGTTCTTC. This codes for CASSSKDRGGRYNEQFF.

The V call is TRBV30, the J call TRBJ2-7, with TRBD2 identical over 7 bases. The germline gives CDR1 GTSNPN, CDR2 SVGIG (reference sequence). This CDR3 has 14 residues. V lost 5 bases, J lost 2 bases, and 9 bases stayed unmatched. The CDR3 protein is CAWAGASRPYEQYF. For the CDR3, the DNA is TGTGCCTGGGCGGGAGCTAGCCGCCCCTACGAGCAGTACTTC.

The chain combines TRBV11-2 with TRBJ2-1, with D tentatively TRBD2 (5 bases). This CDR3 contains 13 residues. Between the trimmed V and J ends, which lost 5 bases and 5 bases, there was a span of 10 bases. CDR1 is SGHAT and CDR2 is FQNNGV in the germline V gene. The CDR3 protein is CASSRGLNNEQFF. CDR3 DNA: TGTGCCAGCAGCCGTGGACTGAACAATGAGCAGTTCTTC.

The J gene is TRBJ2-3, the V gene TRBV25-1; 8 nucleotides align to TRBD2. The J segment lost 3 bases and the V segment lost 8 bases, leaving 7 bases of the junction unmatched. CDR3 length: 14 residues. Germline CDR1 reads MGHDK; CDR2 reads SYGVNS. CDR3: CASRGAGGTDTQYF. CDR3 in DNA: TGTGCCAGCCGGGGCGCGGGGGGAACAGATACGCAGTATTTT.

The V gene is TRBV19, the J gene TRBJ1-2, with 7 bases aligning to TRBD1. This CDR3 is built from 16 residues. Germline CDR1 is LNHDA and CDR2 is SQIVND (reference sequence). V lost 7 bases, J lost 4 bases, and 15 bases stayed unmatched. CDR3: CASTGEKGAFFYGYTF. CDR3 DNA sequence: TGTGCCAGTACGGGGGAAAAGGGGGCCTTCTTCTATGGCTACACCTTC. The entire variable domain, with the rest obtained from reference TRBV19 and TRBJ1-2, is as follows: DGGITQSPKYLFRKEGQNVTLSCEQNLNHDAMYWYRQDPGQGLRLIYYSQIVNDFQKGDIAEGYSVSREKKESFPLTVTSAQKNPTAFYLCASTGEKGAFFYGYTFGSGTRLTVV.